The source of this TCR beta chain is a study of radiation and T cells in renal cell carcinoma. Overall study findings and caveats: In blood, top tumor clones expanded by 2 weeks, shrinking by 4. Baseline intratumoral clonotype presence is unknown without pretreatment biopsies. Dominant CDR3 motifs occupied more repertoire in irradiated than control tumors.

Profiling relied on immunoSEQ multiplex PCR, and the TCRdb table lists in-frame clones only, not all of them. The repertoire holds 15,000 to 20,000 clones, over 60% seen once, with about 25% in the top ten. This clone was recorded only once. Its specificity is unknown. The germline V gene encodes CDR1 MRHNA and CDR2 SNTAGT. The V end lost 5 bases, the J end lost 0 bases, and 7 bases lay between the germline ends. The CDR3 loop spans 14 amino acids. The sample's treatment: 15 Gy SBRT to primary tumor, nephrectomy 4 weeks later. Sequencing was performed on tumor tissue, taken from a patient whose treatment included radiotherapy and nephrectomy. This chain joins TRBV6-4 and TRBJ1-4; D is undetermined. The TCR originated in a woman in her 70s with renal cell carcinoma. DNA for the CDR3: TGTGCCAGCAGTTCTCAGGCAACTAATGAAAAACTGTTTTTT. Amino acids: CASSSQATNEKLFF.